This T cell receptor beta chain was found in a study of T cells in Graves' hyperthyroidism and ophthalmopathy. General observations from the study: Clonotypes that were expanded in thyroid above 0.001 mostly appeared in blood too. Ophthalmopathy was identified by the model a median roughly 6.5 months ahead of onset.

TCR beta CDR3 sequences were amplified from RNA transcripts. RT-PCR in the first round (using the HTBI primer set) targeted the TCR CDR3. TCRdb ran MiXCR on the multiplex PCR reads and lists one entry per CDR3 protein. The sample records under 350,000 distinct CDR3 sequences, 21% being singletons. Graves' hyperthyroidism showing no ophthalmopathy progression within 18 months was considered stable. In this sample, this clonotype turned up many times. Its target is unknown. Unmatched junction bases numbered 5, after V lost 5 bases and J lost 7 bases. This CDR3 is built from 14 residues. Looked up from germline, CDR1 is SEHNR and CDR2 is FQNEAQ (reference sequence).

The sequence came from a woman in her fifties or sixties with Graves' hyperthyroidism. Material for sequencing was blood. This sequence joins TRBV7-9 and TRBJ1-2; 12 bases agree with TRBD1. Here the CDR3 reads CASSPSGQGAGYTF. The CDR3 coding sequence is TGTGCCAGCAGCCCCTCGGGACAGGGGGCTGGCTACACCTTC. The complete variable domain, with remaining parts taken from reference TRBV7-9 and TRBJ1-2, reads DTGVSQNPRHKITKRGQNVTFRCDPISEHNRLYWYRQTLGQGPEFLTYFQNEAQLEKSRLLSDRFSAERPKGSFSTLEIQRTEQGDSAMYLCASSPSGQGAGYTFGSGTRLTVV.